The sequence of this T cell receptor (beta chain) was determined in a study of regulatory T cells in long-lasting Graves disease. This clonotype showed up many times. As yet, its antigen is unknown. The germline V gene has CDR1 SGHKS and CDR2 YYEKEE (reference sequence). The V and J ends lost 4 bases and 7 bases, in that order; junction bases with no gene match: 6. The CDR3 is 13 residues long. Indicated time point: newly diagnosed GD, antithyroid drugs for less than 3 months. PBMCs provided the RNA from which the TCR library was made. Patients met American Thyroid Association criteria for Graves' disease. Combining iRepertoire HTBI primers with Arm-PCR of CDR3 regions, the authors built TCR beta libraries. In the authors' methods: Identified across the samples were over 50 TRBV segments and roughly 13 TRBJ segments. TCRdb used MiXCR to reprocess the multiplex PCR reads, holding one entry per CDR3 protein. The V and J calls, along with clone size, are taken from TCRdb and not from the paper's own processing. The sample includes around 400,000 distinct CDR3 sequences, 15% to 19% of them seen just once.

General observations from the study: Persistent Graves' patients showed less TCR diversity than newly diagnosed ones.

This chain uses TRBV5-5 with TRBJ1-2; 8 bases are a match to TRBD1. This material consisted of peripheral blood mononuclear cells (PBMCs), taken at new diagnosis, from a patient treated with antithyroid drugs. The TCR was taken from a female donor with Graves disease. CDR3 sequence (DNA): TGTGCCAGCAGCAGCCAGGGGGCGAGTGGCTACACCTTC. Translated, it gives CASSSQGASGYTF.